What follows are 28 T cell receptor beta chains derived from one specimen sequenced in a study of glioma-infiltrating T cells. Amplification of TCR alpha and beta CDR3 regions from RNA used iRepertoire nested multiplex PCR. From the multiplex PCR reads, TCRdb called clonotypes with MiXCR, one entry per CDR3 protein. This repertoire shows 100,000 to 150,000 distinct CDR3 sequences, approximately 25% found once; its top ten account for 13% to 15%. The sequencing input was glioma tissue, nonneoplastic brain tissue, or PBMCs (not recorded which). The receptor source for this set is a human donor with low-grade glioma or glioblastoma, undergoing nonglioma brain surgery, or in good health (not recorded which).

Points on this clonotype: This may come from a read error, since a much larger clone is one base off. The chain recombines TRBV28 with TRBJ1-1; D is unresolved. Germline V gene data show CDR1 as MDHEN and CDR2 as SYDVKM. With 4 bases removed from V and 8 bases from J, the gap between germline ends came to 11 bases. This CDR3 spans 12 amino acids. In DNA form, the CDR3 reads TGTGCCAGCAGTTCGGACGAGGAGGAAGCTTTCTTT. Encoded protein: CASSSDEEEAFF.

This clonotype was found many times. This chain links TRBV7-2 with TRBJ2-3; 7 bases match TRBD2. The V segment lost 3 bases and the J segment 7 bases; nucleotides outside the gene matches: 7. This CDR3 comprises 14 residues. Germline V gene data show CDR1 as SGHTA and CDR2 as FQGNSA. CDR3: CASSLIGGRYTQYF. Here the CDR3 DNA reads TGTGCCAGCAGCTTGATTGGCGGGAGATATACGCAGTATTTT. The full variable domain, its missing parts supplied by reference TRBV7-2 and TRBJ2-3, is GAGVSQSPSNKVTEKGKDVELRCDPISGHTALYWYRQSLGQGLEFLIYFQGNSAPDKSGLPSDRFSAERTGGSVSTLTIQRTQQEDSAVYLCASSLIGGRYTQYFGPGTRLTVL.

With regard to this clonotype: This may stem from a read error, because a much larger clone lies one nucleotide away. V and J are TRBV4-1 and TRBJ2-3, with 8 bases matching TRBD1. Germline loops: CDR1 MGHRA, CDR2 YSYEKL. The CDR3 is made up of 15 amino acids. CDR3 DNA sequence: TGCTCCAGCAGCCAAGCCGGGACAGGCCGCAATACGCAGTATTTT. Protein product: CSSSQAGTGRNTQYF.

This clonotype has at least ten counts. V gene TRBV27 combines with J gene TRBJ2-7; a weak D match, TRBD1 (6 bases). Per the germline V gene, CDR1 is MNHEY and CDR2 is SMNVEV (reference sequence). This CDR3 is 15 amino acids long. Trimming stripped 7 bases from V and 2 bases from J, with 18 bases between. CDR3 DNA: TGTGCCAGCACTCCGCGAGGGACACCCACCTACGAGCAGTACTTC. This gives the protein CASTPRGTPTYEQYF.

This rearrangement joins TRBV7-2 to TRBJ2-6; TRBD1 is a possible D gene (6 bases). The germline V gene encodes CDR1 SGHTA and CDR2 FQGNSA. This CDR3 has 18 residues. The V gene lost 2 bases and the J gene lost 0 bases, with 14 bases spanning the gap. CDR3 bases: TGTGCCAGCAGCTTAACTACGGGACACCTCTCTGGGGCCAACGTCCTGACTTTC. Its translation: CASSLTTGHLSGANVLTF.

The table lists this clonotype with a few counts. The CDR3 sequence: CASSQLQAYEQYF. The CDR3 DNA follows: TGTGCCAGCAGCCAACTACAGGCCTACGAGCAGTACTTC. The chain uses TRBV16 and TRBJ2-7; a possible D gene is TRBD1 (5 bases). CDR3 size: 13 residues. Trimming removed 2 bases from V and 2 bases from J, with 7 bases in between. CDR1 KGHSY and CDR2 FQNENV come from the germline V gene.

The sample holds a few counts of this clonotype. The chain uses TRBV4-2 and TRBJ2-7; the D is unclear. CDR3 length equals 13 residues. Deletions cut 4 bases from V and 3 bases from J, with 10 bases between. Germline V gives CDR1 LGHNA, CDR2 YNFKEQ. This CDR3 reads CASSRISSYEQYF. In DNA form, the CDR3 reads TGTGCCAGCAGCCGCATTAGCAGCTACGAGCAGTACTTC.

This clonotype was seen many times. The V and J genes are TRBV20-1 and TRBJ2-1; no definite D call. CDR1 DFQATT and CDR2 SNEGSKA come from the germline V gene (reference sequence). CDR3 length equals 13 residues. Between the trimmed V and J ends, which lost 1 base and 8 bases, there was a span of 12 bases. CDR3 residues: CSARGMSWDEQFF. CDR3 coding DNA: TGCAGTGCTAGAGGTATGAGCTGGGATGAGCAGTTCTTC.

The chain couples TRBV19 to TRBJ1-6; no clear D. Germline CDR1 is LNHDA and CDR2 is SQIVND (reference sequence). V was pared by 3 bases and J by 5 bases, with 11 bases between. CDR3 length equals 15 residues. The CDR3 spells CASSILGTHNSPLHF. As DNA, the CDR3 is TGTGCCAGTAGTATCCTGGGCACTCATAATTCACCCCTCCACTTT.

This clonotype was recorded at least ten times. V is TRBV7-9 and J is TRBJ2-4, with a weak D call TRBD2 (5 bases). The CDR3 has 20 residues. Trimming pared 5 bases from V and 1 base from J, leaving 27 bases between. CDR1 is SEHNR and CDR2 is FQNEAQ in the germline V gene (reference sequence). CDR3 sequence (DNA): TGTGCCAGCAGCCCTAGGCGGGCAGCTGGACCGGTGTCGGCCAAAAACATTCAGTACTTC. As protein: CASSPRRAAGPVSAKNIQYF.

For this clonotype: A much more abundant neighbour one base away suggests this may be a read error. The chain couples TRBV7-2 to TRBJ1-2, with a possible D match to TRBD1 (5 bases). The CDR3 consists of 12 residues. Germline CDR1 reads SGHTA; CDR2 reads FQGNSA. The CDR3 loop is CASSEDRIHNNF. CDR3 DNA sequence: TGTGCCAGCAGCGAAGACAGAATACACAACAACTTC.

About this clonotype itself: A much larger clonotype is one base distant, so this may be a read error. The V gene is TRBV11-2, the J gene TRBJ2-1; TRBD1 matches 7 bases. Germline values: CDR1 SGHAT, CDR2 FQNNGV. The CDR3 covers 16 residues. Trimming took 5 bases from V and 8 from J; bases not matched to a gene: 15. The CDR3 DNA reads TGTGCCAGCAGCGCAAATCCCGGGACAGTATCACATGAGCAGTTCTTC. This sequence encodes CASSANPGTVSHEQFF.

As for this clonotype: Possible read error: a much larger clone is one base away. The V and J genes are TRBV19 and TRBJ1-2; D may be TRBD1 (5 bases). This CDR3 is 12 amino acids long. The ends were cut back, 3 bases at V and 12 bases at J, with 14 bases in the middle. Germline CDR1 LNHDA, CDR2 SQIVND (reference sequence). As DNA, the CDR3 is TGTGCCAGTAGTATTGGGGGAGACGGCCACACCTTC. Its translation is CASSIGGDGHTF. The variable domain in full, completed from reference TRBV19 and TRBJ1-2, reads DGGITQSPKYLFRKEGQNVTLSCEQNLNHDAMYWYRQDPGQGLRLIYYSQIVNDFQKGDIAEGYSVSREKKESFPLTVTSAQKNPTAFYLCASSIGGDGHTFGSGTRLTVV.

The rearrangement uses TRBV11-2 and TRBJ1-2, with unresolved D. Germline V gives CDR1 SGHAT, CDR2 FQNNGV. The CDR3 runs 13 residues. V lost 2 bases to trimming and J lost 5 bases, with 9 bases between them. The CDR3 reads CASSLPNKYGYTF. In DNA form, the CDR3 reads TGTGCCAGCAGCTTACCCAACAAATATGGCTACACCTTC. Complete variable domain (other parts from reference TRBV11-2 and TRBJ1-2): EAGVAQSPRYKIIEKRQSVAFWCNPISGHATLYWYQQILGQGPKLLIQFQNNGVVDDSQLPKDRFSAERLKGVDSTLKIQPAKLEDSAVYLCASSLPNKYGYTFGSGTRLTVV.

This clonotype was seen many times. This sequence joins TRBV20-1 and TRBJ2-5, with 11 positions matching TRBD2. The V and J ends lost 7 bases and 3 bases, in that order; junction bases with no gene match: 4. Germline V gives CDR1 DFQATT, CDR2 SNEGSKA (reference sequence). The CDR3 has 13 amino acids. CDR3 region: CSVRLAGKETQYF. The CDR3 nucleotides are TGCAGTGTAAGACTAGCGGGAAAAGAGACCCAGTACTTC.

A word on this clonotype: Given a much more abundant clone one base away, this may be a read error. The V and J genes are TRBV6-1 and TRBJ1-2, with TRBD1 identical over 9 bases. The V gene end was trimmed by 7 bases and the J gene end by 3 bases; junction bases not matched to a gene: 9. Germline values: CDR1 MNHNS, CDR2 SASEGT. The length of the CDR3 is 15 residues. The CDR3: CASNPGQGRHYGYTF. The CDR3, as DNA: TGTGCCAGCAATCCCGGACAGGGGAGGCACTATGGCTACACCTTC.

Concerning this clonotype: A much larger clonotype is one base distant, so this may be a read error. This chain connects TRBV3-1 to TRBJ1-5, with D unresolved. Germline V gene lookup returns CDR1 LGHDT and CDR2 YNNKEL (reference sequence). This CDR3 has 14 residues. Here the CDR3 reads CASSQDVGNKPQHF. In DNA, the CDR3 is TGTGCCAGCAGCCAAGATGTAGGCAATAAGCCCCAGCATTTT.

This clonotype was counted many times. The J gene is TRBJ2-3, the V gene TRBV4-3, with D unresolved. CDR3 length: 15 amino acids. V lost 1 base to trimming and J lost 2 bases, with 10 bases between them. Germline V gene data show CDR1 as LGHNA and CDR2 as YSLEER. CDR3 sequence reads: CASSQGILLTDTQYF. For the CDR3, the DNA is TGCGCCAGCAGCCAAGGTATACTGCTCACAGATACGCAGTATTTT.

This clonotype was found many times. V and J are TRBV20-1 and TRBJ2-7; TRBD2 might be the D (6 bases). This CDR3 comprises 12 residues. Germline lookup yields CDR1 DFQATT and CDR2 SNEGSKA (reference sequence). The V end was cut by 6 bases, the J end by 3 bases, with 12 bases between. Here the CDR3 reads CSARAGGYEQYF. CDR3 sequence (DNA): TGCAGTGCCAGGGCCGGGGGCTACGAGCAGTACTTC.

In its sample, this clonotype was seen many times. Here the CDR3 reads CASSRAGQDYEQYF. The CDR3 region has the DNA TGTGCCAGCAGCCGTGCGGGACAGGACTACGAGCAGTACTTC. The rearrangement uses TRBV4-2 and TRBJ2-7; TRBD1 matches at 8 bases. The CDR3 length is 14 residues. V was clipped by 4 bases and J by 3 bases; unmatched bases: 5. From germline, CDR1 is LGHNA and CDR2 YNFKEQ.

This chain connects TRBV5-1 to TRBJ1-4; no firm D call. The length of the CDR3 is 16 residues. Germline CDR1 reads SGHRS; CDR2 reads YFSETQ. Trimming took 3 bases from V and 0 from J, leaving 12 bases between them. CDR3 sequence (DNA): TGCGCCAGCAGCTATTCATTTGGAGCAACTAATGAAAAACTGTTTTTT. Protein: CASSYSFGATNEKLFF. Looking up the rest from reference TRBV5-1 and TRBJ1-4 gives the full variable domain: KAGVTQTPRYLIKTRGQQVTLSCSPISGHRSVSWYQQTPGQGLQFLFEYFSETQRNKGNFPGRFSGRQFSNSRSEMNVSTLELGDSALYLCASSYSFGATNEKLFFGSGTQLSVL.

This clonotype was detected ten times or more. V is TRBV3-1 and J is TRBJ2-1; 15 nucleotides align to TRBD2. Germline lookup yields CDR1 LGHDT and CDR2 YNNKEL (reference sequence). V lost 4 bases, J lost 0 bases, and 1 base stayed unmatched. This CDR3 region has 17 residues. The CDR3 DNA sequence: TGTGCCAGCAGCCGGGGACTAGCGGGAGGCTCCTACAATGAGCAGTTCTTC. Translating it yields CASSRGLAGGSYNEQFF.

A remark on this clonotype: This sequence may be a read error, since a much larger clone differs from it by one base. J is TRBJ2-1 and V is TRBV15; D remains unclear. This CDR3 contains 14 residues. Trimming took off 5 bases at V and 0 bases at J, with 8 bases between the two ends. Germline V gives CDR1 LNHNV, CDR2 YYDKDF (reference sequence). The CDR3: CATSRSISYNEQFF. In DNA form, the CDR3 reads TGTGCCACCAGCCGTTCAATCTCCTACAATGAGCAGTTCTTC. Supplemented by reference TRBV15 and TRBJ2-1, the full variable domain reads DAMVIQNPRYQVTQFGKPVTLSCSQTLNHNVMYWYQQKSSQAPKLLFHYYDKDFNNEADTPDNFQSRRPNTSFCFLDIRSPGLGDTAMYLCATSRSISYNEQFFGPGTRLTVL.

This clonotype was seen at least ten times. The rearrangement links TRBV2 to TRBJ1-1, with TRBD1 matching 8 bases. Germline assignment: CDR1 SNHLY and CDR2 FYNNEI. The CDR3 totals 15 residues. The junction had 12 bases not matched to a gene; V was cut back by 7 bases and J by 5 bases. CDR3 sequence: CASKYQGARGTEAFF. The DNA of the CDR3 is TGTGCCAGCAAATATCAGGGGGCGAGGGGGACTGAAGCTTTCTTT.

The chain joins TRBV20-1 to TRBJ1-2; a possible D gene is TRBD1 (5 bases). The germline V gene has CDR1 DFQATT and CDR2 SNEGSKA (reference sequence). V was shortened by 2 bases and J by 11 bases, with 21 bases between the two germline ends. The CDR3 length is 14 residues. The CDR3 is CSARRVVDPRGYTF. The CDR3 nucleotides read TGCAGTGCTAGAAGGGTGGTGGACCCGAGGGGATACACCTTC.

In this sample, this clonotype turned up a few times. The genes are TRBV7-9 and TRBJ2-5; TRBD1 aligns across 9 bases. The V and J ends lost 1 base and 4 bases, in that order; junction bases with no gene match: 4. CDR3 length equals 15 residues. The germline gives CDR1 SEHNR, CDR2 FQNEAQ (reference sequence). This CDR3 reads CASSLGGTGRETQYF. CDR3 DNA sequence: TGTGCCAGCAGCTTAGGTGGGACAGGGCGAGAGACCCAGTACTTC.

The table lists this clonotype with many counts. The chain combines TRBV7-2 with TRBJ2-3; TRBD2 aligns across 9 bases. V shed 5 bases, J shed 3 bases, and the junction held 9 bases outside the gene matches. The V gene's germline CDR1 is SGHTA and CDR2 FQGNSA. The CDR3 extends over 16 amino acids. CDR3 in amino acids: CASSLSGSGGTDTQYF. The CDR3 nucleotides are TGTGCCAGCAGCCTCTCAGGTAGCGGGGGTACAGATACGCAGTATTTT.

In this sample, this clonotype turned up many times. The chain links TRBV5-4 to TRBJ2-7; 7 bases match TRBD1. V lost 1 base, J lost 6 bases, and 4 bases stayed unmatched. Germline V lookup: CDR1 SGHNT, CDR2 YYREEE (reference sequence). This CDR3 spans 13 amino acids. Written as DNA, the CDR3 is TGTGCCAGCAGCTTGAGGGGGCCGAGCGAGCAGTACTTC. It codes for CASSLRGPSEQYF.